This T cell receptor (beta chain) was identified during a study of monozygotic twins with inflammatory bowel disease. Broader study findings: With others, IBD patients shared fewer clonotypes than healthy twins did, especially with disease activity.

Every single donor had a roughly 2.5 ml blood sample drawn. Whole blood without T cell sorting served as the source of isolated total RNA. Every TCR library consumed around 4,000 ng of total RNA. TCRdb re-called the 5' RACE reads and shows each CDR3 protein once, DNA omitted. Recorded for this sample: 300,000 to 350,000 distinct CDR3 sequences. With regard to this clonotype: Its antigen is unidentified.

CDR3 length: 12 amino acids. Germline V gene sequence: CDR1 KGHSH, CDR2 LQKENI. This sequence was found in a human donor with ulcerative colitis or Crohn's disease, or a healthy co-twin of an affected twin (not recorded which). The sequencing sample was made of blood. The J gene is TRBJ1-6, the V gene TRBV18; without DNA, the TCRdb call of TRBD1 cannot be checked. The CDR3 protein is CASSPPTGALHF.